Listed below are T cell receptor beta chains from one sample, sequenced in a study of T cell responses to AZD1222 COVID-19 vaccine. Repertoires were generated with immunoSEQ multiplex PCR, while TCRdb's copy carries only in-frame clones and drops some. Of about 94,000 clones listed, 88% are singletons. The sample was peripheral blood, taken on day 0 of AZD1222 vaccination. Receptor source: an adult in good health. CDR3s include the opening cysteine and the closing phenylalanine or tryptophan. A D gene is named only where the DNA matches it firmly. Clone size is not always given. Where it is, it says once, few, many or a class for expanded clones.

-	-	TRBV5-3	TRBJ2-1	TGTGCCAGAAGCCCCAGGGGTGATGAGCAGTTCTTC	CARSPRGDEQFF
-	-	TRBV27	TRBJ1-1	TGTGCCAGCAGGCCCCTGGGAGGGGGCACTGAAGCTTTCTTT	CASRPLGGGTEAFF
TRBD1	-	TRBV28	TRBJ2-1	TGTGCCAGCAGCCCGGCTAGGGGGCCCTCCTACAATGAGCAGTTCTTC	CASSPARGPSYNEQFF
-	few	TRBV7-8	TRBJ1-2	TGTGCCAGCAGGACTTTTGGGACCGGCTACACCTTC	CASRTFGTGYTF
-	-	TRBV27	TRBJ1-1	TGTGCCAGCAGTTTCAGGATAGGGCTGAACACTGAAGCTTTCTTT	CASSFRIGLNTEAFF
-	-	TRBV6-5	TRBJ2-1	TGTGCCAGCAGCTCCGACCTTTACTCCTACAATGAGCAGTTCTTC	CASSSDLYSYNEQFF
TRBD1	-	TRBV6-2/TRBV6-3	TRBJ2-2	TGTGCCAGCAGTGAGACAGGGTCCACCGGGGAGCTGTTTTTT	CASSETGSTGELFF
-	-	TRBV4-3	TRBJ2-1	TGCGCCAGCAGCCGGGGGGAAGGTCGCCGGGGTAATGAGCAGTTCTTC	CASSRGEGRRGNEQFF
-	-	TRBV19	TRBJ2-7	TGTGCCAGTAGTAGACCCCGCCCCGAGCAGTACTTC	CASSRPRPEQYF
-	-	TRBV6-4	TRBJ2-2	TGTGCCAGCAGTGACTCGGGACAGAACACCGGGGAGCTGTTTTTT	CASSDSGQNTGELFF
-	-	TRBV11-2	TRBJ1-2	TGTGCCAGCAGCTTAGTCCCTCGGGAGGGCTACACCTTC	CASSLVPREGYTF
-	-	TRBV10-3	TRBJ1-2	TGTGCCATCAGTGAGTCTGTAAGTGGCTACACCTTC	CAISESVSGYTF
-	few	TRBV21-1	TRBJ1-6	TGTGCCAGCAGCGATCGGGATCGGAATTCACCCCTCCACTTT	CASSDRDRNSPLHF
TRBD1	-	TRBV10-3	TRBJ1-6	TGTGCCATCAGTGAGGGTCGGGACAGGGGGAATTCACCCCTCCACTTT	CAISEGRDRGNSPLHF
-	-	TRBV12-3/TRBV12-4	TRBJ1-2	TGTGCCAGCAGTTTAACCGCCAACTATGGCTACACCTTC	CASSLTANYGYTF
-	-	TRBV18	TRBJ2-7	TGTGCCAGCTCACCGGGTTCCCTGAGCGAGCAGTACTTC	CASSPGSLSEQYF
TRBD2	-	TRBV5-1	TRBJ2-1	TGCGCCAGCAGCCCCGAGCTAGCGGGGGTAACCTCCTACAATGAGCAGTTCTTC	CASSPELAGVTSYNEQFF
TRBD1	-	TRBV4-1	TRBJ1-2	TGCGCCAGCAGCCAAGGACAGGGCGGATATGGCTACACCTTC	CASSQGQGGYGYTF
-	-	TRBV11-2	TRBJ1-6	TGTGCCAGCAGACGGCCGGGGGGAGGGAATTCACCCCTCCACTTT	CASRRPGGGNSPLHF
-	-	TRBV6-6	TRBJ2-2	TGTGCCAGCAGAGGACGGTCATCCCCTACCGGGGAGCTGTTTTTT	CASRGRSSPTGELFF
-	few	TRBV9	TRBJ2-1	TGTGCCAGCAGCGTCACCGGGAAAAATGAGCAGTTCTTC	CASSVTGKNEQFF
-	-	TRBV2	TRBJ1-5	TGTGCCAGCAGTGAAGCAATAAGGACGGCCGGGGATCAGCCCCAGCATTTT	CASSEAIRTAGDQPQHF
TRBD1	-	TRBV7-2	TRBJ2-7	TGTGCCAGCAGCCAGGGGGGACAGGGGGCCTACGAGCAGTACTTC	CASSQGGQGAYEQYF
-	once	TRBV7-9	TRBJ2-3	TGTGCCAGCAGCAGGGGACTTCCCGCAGATACGCAGTATTTT	CASSRGLPADTQYF
-	-	TRBV5-1	TRBJ2-2	TGCGCCAGCAGCTTGGTTGCTAGTCCAGGGAACACCGGGGAGCTGTTTTTT	CASSLVASPGNTGELFF
-	-	TRBV6-1	TRBJ2-7	TGTGCCAGCAGTGAGCTAGGGCGAGAGCAGTACTTC	CASSELGREQYF
-	-	TRBV7-8	TRBJ1-1	TGTGCCAGCAGTCGGAGCCAGGGGAGCACTGAAGCTTTCTTT	CASSRSQGSTEAFF
-	-	TRBV6-5	TRBJ2-7	TGTGCCAGCGGGCTCTCGAGGGGGTACGAGCAGTACTTC	CASGLSRGYEQYF
-	-	TRBV7-8	TRBJ1-5	TGTGCCAGCAGCATGGGACTCCGAGGAAATCAGCCCCAGCATTTT	CASSMGLRGNQPQHF
-	once	TRBV7-2	TRBJ1-3	TGTGCCAGCAGCTTGTCGACCTTTGGAAACACCATATATTTT	CASSLSTFGNTIYF
-	once	TRBV7-6	TRBJ2-2	TGTGCCAGCAGCTTTGGGGGAGGAAACACCGGGGAGCTGTTTTTT	CASSFGGGNTGELFF
-	-	TRBV12-5	TRBJ1-1	TGTGCTAGTGGTTTGGGTACAGGGTTGGGAACTGAAGCTTTCTTT	CASGLGTGLGTEAFF